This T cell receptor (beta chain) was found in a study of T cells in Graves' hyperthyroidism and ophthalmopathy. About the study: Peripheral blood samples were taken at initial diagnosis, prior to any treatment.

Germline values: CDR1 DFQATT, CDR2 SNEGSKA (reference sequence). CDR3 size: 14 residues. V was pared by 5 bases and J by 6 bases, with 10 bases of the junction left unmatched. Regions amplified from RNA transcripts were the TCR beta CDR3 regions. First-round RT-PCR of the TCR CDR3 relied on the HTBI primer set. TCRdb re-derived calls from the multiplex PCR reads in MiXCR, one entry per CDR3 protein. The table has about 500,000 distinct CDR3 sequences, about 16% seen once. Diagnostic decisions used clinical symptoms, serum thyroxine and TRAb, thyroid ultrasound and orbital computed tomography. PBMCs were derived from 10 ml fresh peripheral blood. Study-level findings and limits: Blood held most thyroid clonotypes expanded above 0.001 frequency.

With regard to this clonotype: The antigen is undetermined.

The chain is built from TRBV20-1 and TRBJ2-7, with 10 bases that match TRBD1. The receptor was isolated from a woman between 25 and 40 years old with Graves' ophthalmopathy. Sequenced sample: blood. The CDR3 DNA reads TGCAGTGCTCTATCCAGGGACAGGGGAATCGAGCAGTACTTC. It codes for CSALSRDRGIEQYF.